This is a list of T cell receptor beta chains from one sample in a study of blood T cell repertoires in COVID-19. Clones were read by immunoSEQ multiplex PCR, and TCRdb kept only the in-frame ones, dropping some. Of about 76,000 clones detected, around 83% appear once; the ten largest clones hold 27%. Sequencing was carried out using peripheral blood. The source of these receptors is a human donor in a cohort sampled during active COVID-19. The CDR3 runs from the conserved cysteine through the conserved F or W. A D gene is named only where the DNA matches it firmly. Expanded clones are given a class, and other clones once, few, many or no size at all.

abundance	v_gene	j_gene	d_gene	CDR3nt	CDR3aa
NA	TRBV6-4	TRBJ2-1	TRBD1	TGTGCCAGCAGTGTCTCTCCGGGACAGTACAATGAGCAGTTCTTC	CASSVSPGQYNEQFF
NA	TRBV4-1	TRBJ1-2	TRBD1	TGCGCCAGCAGCCAAGATGGCGAGACAGGGGGCGGCTACACCTTC	CASSQDGETGGGYTF
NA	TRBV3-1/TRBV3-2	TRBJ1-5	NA	TGTGCCAGCAGCCAAGATATTCGAGATGGGCCCCAGCATTTT	CASSQDIRDGPQHF
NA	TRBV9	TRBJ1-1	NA	TGTGCCAGCAGCGTAGGCGGGGAGCCCCCGGCTTTCTTT	CASSVGGEPPAFF
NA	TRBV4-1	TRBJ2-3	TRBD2	TGCGCCAGCAGCCTTAGTAGCGGGGGGACTAGCACAGATACGCAGTATTTT	CASSLSSGGTSTDTQYF
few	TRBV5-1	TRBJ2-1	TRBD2	TGCGCCAGCAGCTTTCGTAGCGGGGGCCAAAGGTGGCAGTTCTTC	CASSFRSGGQRWQFF
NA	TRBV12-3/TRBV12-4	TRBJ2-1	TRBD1	TGTGCCAGCAGTGAGGGGGCCTCGGAGCAGTTCTTC	CASSEGASEQFF
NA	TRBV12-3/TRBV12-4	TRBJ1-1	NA	TGTGCCAGCAGCAAAATGAACACTGAAGCTTTCTTT	CASSKMNTEAFF
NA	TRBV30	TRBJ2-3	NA	TGTGCCTGGAGCGCTGGGGCGGATACGCAGTATTTT	CAWSAGADTQYF
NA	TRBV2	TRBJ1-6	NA	TGTGCCAGCAGTGAAGCGCTGGGACTCAAATCCCTCCACTTT	CASSEALGLKSLHF
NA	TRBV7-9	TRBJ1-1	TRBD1	TGTGCCAGCAGCCCACGGACAGGGATAAAAACTGAAGCTTTCTTT	CASSPRTGIKTEAFF
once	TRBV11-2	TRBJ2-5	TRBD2	TGTGCCAGCAGAGGACTAGAGGAGACCCAGTACTTC	CASRGLEETQYF
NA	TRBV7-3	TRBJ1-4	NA	TGTGCCAGCAGCTTAACGAACAGGGTTAAATGGGCAACTAATGAAAAACTGTTTTTT	CASSLTNRVKWATNEKLFF
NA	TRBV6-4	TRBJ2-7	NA	TGTGCCAGCAGTCCCTTCGGAGCCAAAGTGGGCGAGCAGTACTTC	CASSPFGAKVGEQYF
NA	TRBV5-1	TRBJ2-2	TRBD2	TGCGCCAGCAGCCCCGAACGGACTAGCGGTTACACCGGGGAGCTGTTTTTT	CASSPERTSGYTGELFF
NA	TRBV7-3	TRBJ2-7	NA	TGTGCCAGCAGCCCCCTCCCCGGGACACCTGCCAACGAGCAGTACTTC	CASSPLPGTPANEQYF